This T cell receptor (beta chain) was found in a study of tumor-infiltrating lymphocytes in primary liver carcinoma. For each extraction, RNA and DNA were obtained together from about 20-30 mg of unsorted bulk tissue. Findings of the study overall: Tumors had a significantly higher top-250-clone fraction than blood (p = 0.039).

Production of TCR beta cDNA used approximately 0.45 ug total RNA together with a constant-region primer. TCR beta libraries came from three nested multiplex PCR rounds using slightly modified ARM-PCR. It was with TRBV1-TRBV30 forward primers and a C-beta reverse primer that the first two PCR rounds were run, at roughly 9 cycles each. MiXCR, applied by TCRdb to the multiplex PCR reads, yields one record per CDR3 protein. The sample has 40,000 to 55,000 distinct CDR3 sequences, about two thirds seen once. Germline-derived CDR1 and CDR2 are SGHAT and FQDESV (reference sequence). This CDR3 contains 17 residues. Remarks on this clonotype: Its antigen remains unidentified. One junction end disagrees with the germline gene, perhaps due to a read error.

The receptor's source is a man aged 40-50 years with primary liver carcinoma and hepatitis B virus infection. Sequencing was done on a sample of liver tumor tissue from sampling region 5. As to subset: tumor region T5, tumor centre. The genes are TRBV11-1 and TRBJ2-1, with 13 bases identical to TRBD2. The CDR3 DNA is TGTGCCAGCGGCCTTGGACTAGCGGGAGAAGTTGACAATGCGCAGTTCTTC. This encodes CASGLGLAGEVDNAQFF.